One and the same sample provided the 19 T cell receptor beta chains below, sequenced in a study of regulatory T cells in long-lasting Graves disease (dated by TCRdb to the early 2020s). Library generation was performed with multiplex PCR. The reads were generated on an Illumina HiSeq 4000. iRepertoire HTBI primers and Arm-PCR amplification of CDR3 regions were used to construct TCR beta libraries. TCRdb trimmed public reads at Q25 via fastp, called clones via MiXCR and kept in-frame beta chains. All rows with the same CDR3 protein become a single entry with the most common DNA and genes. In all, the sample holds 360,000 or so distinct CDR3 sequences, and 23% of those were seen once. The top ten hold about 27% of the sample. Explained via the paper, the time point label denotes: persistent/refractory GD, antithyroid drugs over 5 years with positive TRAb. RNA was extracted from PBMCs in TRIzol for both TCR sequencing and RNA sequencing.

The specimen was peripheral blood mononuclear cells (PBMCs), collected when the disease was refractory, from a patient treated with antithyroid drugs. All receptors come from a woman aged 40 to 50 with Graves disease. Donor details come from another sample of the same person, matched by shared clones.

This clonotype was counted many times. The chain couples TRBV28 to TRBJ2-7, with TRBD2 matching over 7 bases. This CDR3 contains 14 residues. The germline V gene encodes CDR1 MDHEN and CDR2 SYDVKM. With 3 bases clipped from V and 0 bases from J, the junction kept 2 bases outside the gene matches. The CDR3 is CASSFGGVSYEQYF. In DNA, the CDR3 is TGTGCCAGCAGTTTTGGGGGGGTCTCCTACGAGCAGTACTTC.

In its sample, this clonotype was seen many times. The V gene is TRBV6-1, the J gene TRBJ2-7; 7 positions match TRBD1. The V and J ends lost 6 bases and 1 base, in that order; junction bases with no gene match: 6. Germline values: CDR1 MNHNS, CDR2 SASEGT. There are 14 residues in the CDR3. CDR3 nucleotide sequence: TGTGCCAGCAGCGGGACAGAGAGTTCCTACGAGCAGTACTTC. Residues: CASSGTESSYEQYF.

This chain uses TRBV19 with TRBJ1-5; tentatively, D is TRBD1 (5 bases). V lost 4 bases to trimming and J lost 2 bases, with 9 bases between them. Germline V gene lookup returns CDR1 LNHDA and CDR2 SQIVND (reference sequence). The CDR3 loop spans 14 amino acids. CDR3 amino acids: CASSRVGGNQPQHF. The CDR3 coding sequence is TGTGCCAGTAGTAGGGTGGGGGGCAATCAGCCCCAGCATTTT.

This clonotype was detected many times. CDR3 nucleotides: TGTGCCAGCAGTGAATCCTTTTCTCCCCTCTACGAGCAGTACTTC. It codes for CASSESFSPLYEQYF. The V call is TRBV2, the J call TRBJ2-7; D not certain. The V end lost 2 bases, the J end lost 3 bases, and 14 bases lay between the germline ends. This CDR3 has 15 residues. Germline V CDR1 and CDR2: SNHLY, FYNNEI.

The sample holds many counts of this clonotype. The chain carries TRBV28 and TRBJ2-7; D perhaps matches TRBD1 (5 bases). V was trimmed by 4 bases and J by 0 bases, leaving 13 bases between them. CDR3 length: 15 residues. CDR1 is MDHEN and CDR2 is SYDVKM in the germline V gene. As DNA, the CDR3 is TGTGCCAGCAGTTCAACAGGTGTCCTCTCCTACGAGCAGTACTTC. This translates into CASSSTGVLSYEQYF.

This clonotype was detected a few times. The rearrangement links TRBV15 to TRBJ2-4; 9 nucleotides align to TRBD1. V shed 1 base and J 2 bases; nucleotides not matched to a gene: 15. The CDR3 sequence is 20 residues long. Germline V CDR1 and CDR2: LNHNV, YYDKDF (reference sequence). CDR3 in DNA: TGTGCCACCAGCAGAGCACTCCCATCGACAGGGGGTATAACCAAAAACATTCAGTACTTC. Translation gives CATSRALPSTGGITKNIQYF. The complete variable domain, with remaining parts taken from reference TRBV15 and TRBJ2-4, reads DAMVIQNPRYQVTQFGKPVTLSCSQTLNHNVMYWYQQKSSQAPKLLFHYYDKDFNNEADTPDNFQSRRPNTSFCFLDIRSPGLGDTAMYLCATSRALPSTGGITKNIQYFGAGTRLSVL.

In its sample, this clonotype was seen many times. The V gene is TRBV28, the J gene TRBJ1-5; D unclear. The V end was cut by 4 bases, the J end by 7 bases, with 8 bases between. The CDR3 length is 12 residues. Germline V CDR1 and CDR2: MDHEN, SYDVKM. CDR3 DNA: TGTGCCAGCAGTTACTCTGGACAGCCCCAGCATTTT. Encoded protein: CASSYSGQPQHF.

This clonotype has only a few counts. The CDR3 reads CASNPSGRGNTGELFF. Here the CDR3 DNA reads TGTGCCAGCAACCCTAGCGGGAGAGGAAACACCGGGGAGCTGTTTTTT. V usage is TRBV28 and J usage is TRBJ2-2; the match to TRBD2 covers 10 bases. With V trimmed by 7 bases and J by 2 bases, 7 bases remained unmatched. Germline values: CDR1 MDHEN, CDR2 SYDVKM. This CDR3 is built from 16 residues.

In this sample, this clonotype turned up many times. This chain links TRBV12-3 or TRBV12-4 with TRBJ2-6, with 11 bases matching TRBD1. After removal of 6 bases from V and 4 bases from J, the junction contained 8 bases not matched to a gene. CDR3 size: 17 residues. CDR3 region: CASRRDRGVSGANVLTF. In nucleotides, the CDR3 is TGTGCCAGCAGACGGGACAGGGGGGTTTCGGGGGCCAACGTCCTGACTTTC.

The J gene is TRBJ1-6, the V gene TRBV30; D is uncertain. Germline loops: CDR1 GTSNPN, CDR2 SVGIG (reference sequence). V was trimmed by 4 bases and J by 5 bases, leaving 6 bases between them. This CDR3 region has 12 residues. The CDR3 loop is CAWKHNNSPLHF. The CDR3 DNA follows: TGTGCCTGGAAACATAATAATTCACCCCTCCACTTT.

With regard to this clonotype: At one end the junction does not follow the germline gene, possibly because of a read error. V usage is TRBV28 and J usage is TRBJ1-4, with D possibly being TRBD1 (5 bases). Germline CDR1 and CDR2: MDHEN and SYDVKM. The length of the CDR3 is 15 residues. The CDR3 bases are TGTGTCAGCAAGGGCGTAGGGGCCCTTAATGAAAAACTGTTTTTT. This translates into CVSKGVGALNEKLFF.

In DNA, the CDR3 is TGTGCCAGTAGTTGGGCAGGGGGCACTGAAGCTTTCTTT. The encoded protein is CASSWAGGTEAFF. The V gene is TRBV19, the J gene TRBJ1-1; 7 bases line up with TRBD1. Losses at the gene ends were 5 bases for V and 4 bases for J; bases not matched to a gene: 4. The CDR3 consists of 13 residues. Per the germline V gene, CDR1 is LNHDA and CDR2 is SQIVND (reference sequence).

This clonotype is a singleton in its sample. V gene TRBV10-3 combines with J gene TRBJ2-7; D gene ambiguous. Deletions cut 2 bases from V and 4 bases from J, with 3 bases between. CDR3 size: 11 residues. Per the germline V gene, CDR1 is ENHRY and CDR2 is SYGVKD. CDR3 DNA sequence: TGTGCCATCAGTGAGGTATACGAGCAGTACTTC. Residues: CAISEVYEQYF.

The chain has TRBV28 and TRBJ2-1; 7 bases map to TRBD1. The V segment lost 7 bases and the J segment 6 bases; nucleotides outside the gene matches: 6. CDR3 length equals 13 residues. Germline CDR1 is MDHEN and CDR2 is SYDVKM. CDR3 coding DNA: TGTGCCAGCATTCCGGGGACAGTCAATGAGCAGTTCTTC. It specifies CASIPGTVNEQFF.

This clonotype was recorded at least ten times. The CDR3 nucleotides are TGTGCCAGCAGTAAACAGGGGGAGACCCAGTACTTC. Its translation is CASSKQGETQYF. The genes are TRBV2 and TRBJ2-5; TRBD1 aligns across 7 bases. There are 12 residues in the CDR3. V gave up 5 bases and J gave up 5 bases; unmatched junction bases: 2. Germline CDR1 and CDR2: SNHLY and FYNNEI.

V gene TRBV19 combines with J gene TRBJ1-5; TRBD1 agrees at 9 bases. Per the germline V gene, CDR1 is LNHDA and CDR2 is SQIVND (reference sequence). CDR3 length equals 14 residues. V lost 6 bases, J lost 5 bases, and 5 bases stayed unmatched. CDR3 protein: CASRLGQGYQPQHF. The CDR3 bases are TGTGCCAGTAGATTGGGACAGGGTTATCAGCCCCAGCATTTT.

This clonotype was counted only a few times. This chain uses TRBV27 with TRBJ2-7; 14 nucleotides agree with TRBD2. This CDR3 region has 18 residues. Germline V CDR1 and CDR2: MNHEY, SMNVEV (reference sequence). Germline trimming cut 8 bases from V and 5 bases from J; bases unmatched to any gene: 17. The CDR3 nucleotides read TGTGCCAGCTCCCCCCGGACTAGCGGGAGGTTCGGTGGGGACGAGCAGTACTTC. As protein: CASSPRTSGRFGGDEQYF.

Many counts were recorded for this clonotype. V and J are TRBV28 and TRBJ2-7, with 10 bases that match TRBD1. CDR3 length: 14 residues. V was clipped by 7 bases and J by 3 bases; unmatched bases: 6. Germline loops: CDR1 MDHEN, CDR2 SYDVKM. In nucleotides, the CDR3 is TGTGCCAGCAAAACGGGACAGGGGCGCTACGAGCAGTACTTC. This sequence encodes CASKTGQGRYEQYF.

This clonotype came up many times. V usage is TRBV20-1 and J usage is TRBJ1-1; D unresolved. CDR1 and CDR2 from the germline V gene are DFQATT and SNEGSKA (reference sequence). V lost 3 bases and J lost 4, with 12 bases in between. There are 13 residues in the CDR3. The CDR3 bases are TGCAGTGCTAGTCCTACTCGTCGCACTGAAGCTTTCTTT. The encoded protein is CSASPTRRTEAFF.